What follows are 14 T cell receptor beta chains derived from one specimen sequenced in a study of CXCR3-negative and CXCR3-positive naive CD8 T cells. With UMI labels, 5' RACE was used to prepare the TRB cDNA libraries. TCRdb processed the 5' RACE reads again and assigns one entry to each CDR3 protein, with no DNA. Recorded for this sample: about 51,000 distinct CDR3 sequences. Study-level results: CXCR3-positive naive cells had more hydrophobic TRB CDR3s than CXCR3-negative naive cells.

These TCRs' antigens remain unknown. Sequenced material: naive CXCR3+ CD8+ T cells from blood. Subset here: CD45RO-CCR7+CD27+CD95- naive CD8+ T cells expressing CXCR3 (TNR3+). The receptors derive from a human donor in good health. Some clones in this sample may be carry-over from other donors' samples.

The chain employs TRBV15 and TRBJ1-2. Germline CDR1 reads LNHNV; CDR2 reads YYDKDF (reference sequence). The CDR3 has 14 amino acids. CDR3 sequence reads: CATSRRGPVYGYTF.

This chain uses TRBV5-5 with TRBJ1-1; TCRdb designates TRBD1, a call that cannot be tested without DNA. The germline V gene has CDR1 SGHKS and CDR2 YYEKEE (reference sequence). The length of the CDR3 is 15 residues. The CDR3 loop reads CASSLHRDLSLEAFF.

V gene TRBV4-2 combines with J gene TRBJ2-7; TCRdb lists TRBD1, though no DNA is available to test this call. CDR1 is LGHNA, CDR2 YNFKEQ, per germline. CDR3 length: 11 residues. CDR3: CASTRQNEQYF.

The chain recombines TRBV7-3 with TRBJ2-7; TCRdb's D call of TRBD1 is untestable without DNA. The CDR3 has 14 residues. Germline V lookup: CDR1 SGHTA, CDR2 FQGTGA. CDR3: CASSLIGSGGEQYF.

The chain couples TRBV9 to TRBJ2-3; the TCRdb D gene call, TRBD1, has no DNA to confirm it. CDR1 and CDR2 from the germline V gene are SGDLS and YYNGEE. The CDR3 has 16 amino acids. The CDR3 is CASSPPPQGLADTQYF.

This sequence joins TRBV28 and TRBJ2-3; TCRdb reports TRBD2, a call that lacks DNA to check it against. Germline CDR1 is MDHEN and CDR2 is SYDVKM. CDR3 length: 14 amino acids. This CDR3 reads CASRPSRVVDTQYF.

The chain recombines TRBV15 with TRBJ2-3. This CDR3 comprises 15 residues. The germline V gene encodes CDR1 LNHNV and CDR2 YYDKDF (reference sequence). CDR3 sequence: CATRSIGVRTDTQYF.

The chain couples TRBV11-2 to TRBJ2-1; TCRdb selects TRBD1, and the lack of DNA leaves this call unchecked. The CDR3 consists of 16 residues. Germline loops: CDR1 SGHAT, CDR2 FQNNGV. This chain's CDR3 is CASSLGTGLSYNEQLF.

J is TRBJ2-7 and V is TRBV7-9. The germline CDR1 and CDR2 sequences are SEHNR and FQNEAQ (reference sequence). The CDR3 consists of 13 residues. CDR3 amino acids: CASSGFMGYEQYF.

This chain links TRBV14 with TRBJ2-1. Germline CDR1 SGHDN, CDR2 FVKESK. The CDR3 totals 16 residues. CDR3 amino acids: CASSQDLGFAYNEQFF.

This rearrangement joins TRBV28 to TRBJ2-7. The CDR3 has 11 amino acids. Germline lookup yields CDR1 MDHEN and CDR2 SYDVKM. The CDR3 here is CASSLVHEQYF.

The chain employs TRBV20-1 and TRBJ2-2. Germline V gives CDR1 DFQATT, CDR2 SNEGSKA (reference sequence). The CDR3 covers 13 residues. CDR3 amino acids: CSARDRKTGELFF.

The chain employs TRBV12-3 or TRBV12-4 and TRBJ1-2; as DNA is missing, the TRBD1 call by TCRdb cannot be tested. CDR3 length equals 13 residues. CDR3: CASSFPGEVGYTF.

The V gene is TRBV4-3, the J gene TRBJ2-7. CDR3 length: 15 amino acids. Germline lookup yields CDR1 LGHNA and CDR2 YSLEER. The CDR3 sequence: CASSQDKGTGYEQYF.